The rows below give T cell receptor beta chains drawn from one sample of a study of OX40 agonist ivuxolimab in advanced cancers. Using immunoSEQ multiplex PCR, the repertoire was profiled, and TCRdb retains in-frame clones only, with some absent. The top ten hold around 16% of the sample, which has about 40,000 clones, around 84% seen once. The material was CD4+ or CD8+ T cells sorted from blood, obtained in a trial of the OX40 agonist ivuxolimab. These TCRs come from an adult with an advanced solid tumor such as melanoma, head and neck, liver or kidney cancer. The CDR3 runs from the conserved cysteine through the conserved F or W. A D gene is named only where the DNA matches it firmly. Size tells how often a clone was seen (once, few, many) or the class of an expanded clone, and some rows leave it out.

>TRBV5-6|-|-|TRBJ2-7
CASSRAPGRF
TGTGCCAGCAGCCGGGCCCCCGGGCGCTTC
>TRBV5-4|-|-|TRBJ2-7
CASSLADTYEQYF
TGTGCCAGCAGCTTGGCGGATACCTACGAGCAGTACTTC
>TRBV4-3|-|TRBD1|TRBJ1-1
CASSQDPGGDTEAFF
TGCGCCAGCAGCCAAGATCCAGGGGGCGACACTGAAGCTTTCTTT
>TRBV9|-|-|TRBJ2-7
CASSVSGVPLYEQYF
TGTGCCAGCAGCGTGTCAGGGGTCCCCCTCTACGAGCAGTACTTC
>TRBV6-5|-|-|TRBJ2-7
CASTPDEGMTYEQYF
TGTGCCAGCACCCCTGACGAGGGGATGACCTACGAGCAGTACTTC
>TRBV11-2|-|TRBD2|TRBJ2-7
CASSLSLAGVYEQYF
TGTGCCAGCAGCTTATCCCTAGCGGGAGTCTACGAGCAGTACTTC
>TRBV9|-|-|TRBJ2-7
CASSAESSEQYF
TGTGCCAGCAGCGCCGAGAGTAGCGAGCAGTACTTC
>TRBV7-2|-|TRBD1|TRBJ2-2
CASSLRDRATLELFF
TGTGCCAGCAGCTTACGGGACAGGGCTACTTTGGAGCTGTTTTTT
>TRBV4-1|few|-|TRBJ1-3
CASSHTVATGNTIYF
TGCGCCAGCAGCCACACAGTTGCGACTGGAAACACCATATATTTT
>TRBV7-2|-|TRBD1|TRBJ2-1
CASSLVDRAPYNEQFF
TGTGCCAGCAGCTTAGTTGACAGGGCACCCTACAATGAGCAGTTCTTC
>TRBV9|-|-|TRBJ1-6
CASSVENSYNSPLHF
TGTGCCAGCAGCGTAGAGAACAGCTATAATTCACCCCTCCACTTT
>TRBV27|-|TRBD1|TRBJ2-7
CASSLMGQGAGEQYF
TGTGCCAGCAGTTTAATGGGACAGGGGGCCGGCGAGCAGTACTTC
>TRBV7-9|-|-|TRBJ1-3
CASRDGGNTIYF
TGTGCCAGCCGGGATGGGGGAAACACCATATATTTT
>TRBV9|-|TRBD2|TRBJ2-3
CASSVEGSGGAGTDTQYF
TGTGCCAGCAGCGTAGAGGGTAGCGGGGGGGCTGGCACAGATACGCAGTATTTT
>TRBV6-5|-|TRBD1|TRBJ1-2
CASSWGQGAIYGYTF
TGTGCCAGCAGTTGGGGACAGGGGGCGATCTATGGCTACACCTTC
>TRBV9|-|TRBD2|TRBJ2-3
CASSTSGITDTQYF
TGTGCCAGCAGCACTAGCGGGATCACAGATACGCAGTATTTT
>TRBV6-5|once|-|TRBJ1-2
CASSYSGYYGYTF
TGTGCCAGCAGTTACTCGGGGTACTATGGCTACACCTTC
>TRBV10-2|-|-|TRBJ1-5
CASSEWDGKDQPQHF
TGCGCCAGCAGTGAGTGGGACGGGAAGGATCAGCCCCAGCATTTT
>TRBV5-6|-|TRBD1|TRBJ1-5
CASSKKDRGKSQPQHF
TGTGCCAGCAGCAAGAAGGACAGGGGGAAGAGTCAGCCCCAGCATTTT
>TRBV29-1|-|-|TRBJ1-2
CSAYRVGELRGYTF
TGCAGCGCGTACAGGGTTGGGGAATTACGGGGCTACACCTTC
>TRBV19|-|-|TRBJ1-3
CASSIRFSGNTIYF
TGTGCCAGTAGTATCCGTTTTTCTGGAAACACCATATATTTT
>TRBV10-3|few|-|TRBJ2-7
CAISGRTYYSLGEQYF
TGTGCCATCAGTGGCAGGACCTATTATTCATTGGGGGAGCAGTACTTC
>TRBV5-1|-|TRBD1|TRBJ2-2
CASSSDRGERFGLFF
TGCGCCAGCAGCTCAGACAGGGGGGAACGTTTTGGGCTGTTTTTT
>TRBV14|-|-|TRBJ2-7
CASSQVGASYEQYF
TGTGCCAGCAGCCAAGTAGGCGCGTCCTACGAGCAGTACTTC
>TRBV13|-|-|TRBJ1-1
CASNLMNTEAFF
TGTGCCAGCAACCTAATGAACACTGAAGCTTTCTTT
>TRBV27|once|-|TRBJ2-7
CASSFSRSYEQYF
TGTGCCAGCAGTTTCTCGAGGTCCTACGAGCAGTACTTC
>TRBV7-7|-|TRBD2|TRBJ2-5
CASSSGGGVGETQYF
TGTGCTAGCAGCTCGGGCGGGGGAGTCGGAGAGACCCAGTACTTC
>TRBV7-8|few|-|TRBJ1-5
CASSPGGNQPQHF
TGTGCCAGCAGTCCAGGTGGCAATCAGCCCCAGCATTTT
>TRBV27|-|-|TRBJ2-7
CASSPWTLGYEQYF
TGTGCCAGCAGTCCCTGGACGCTGGGCTACGAGCAGTACTTC
>TRBV19|-|-|TRBJ2-1
CASSRTTTSYNEQFF
TGTGCCAGTAGCAGGACTACCACTTCCTACAATGAGCAGTTCTTC
>TRBV15|-|-|TRBJ1-4
CATSSPNEKLFF
TGTGCCACCAGCAGTCCAAATGAAAAACTGTTTTTT
>TRBV25-1|-|-|TRBJ2-5
CASHGQPQETQYF
TGTGCCAGTCATGGACAGCCCCAAGAGACCCAGTACTTC
>TRBV7-8|-|TRBD2|TRBJ2-7
CASSPGLAGAYEQYF
TGTGCCAGCAGCCCGGGACTAGCGGGAGCCTACGAGCAGTACTTC
>TRBV19|few|-|TRBJ1-3
CASSYSSGNTIYF
TGTGCCAGTAGTTACAGCTCTGGAAACACCATATATTTT
>TRBV9|-|-|TRBJ2-7
CASSVEAKPSYEQYF
TGTGCCAGCAGCGTAGAGGCTAAGCCTTCGTACGAGCAGTACTTC
>TRBV6-6|-|-|TRBJ1-5
CASSPFHLNQPQHF
TGTGCCAGCAGTCCTTTCCATCTTAATCAGCCCCAGCATTTT
>TRBV6-5|-|TRBD2|TRBJ2-7
CASRYGLAVSYEQYF
TGTGCCAGCAGATACGGACTAGCGGTATCCTACGAGCAGTACTTC
>TRBV6-4|-|-|TRBJ2-3
CASSAGTSSTDTQYF
TGTGCCAGCAGCGCTGGGACCAGTAGCACAGATACGCAGTATTTT
>TRBV19|-|TRBD2|TRBJ2-2
CASSAGLAKRVGTGELFF
TGTGCCAGTAGTGCAGGACTAGCGAAAAGGGTAGGCACCGGGGAGCTGTTTTTT
>TRBV4-3|-|-|TRBJ2-3
CASSPQGEGTDTQYF
TGCGCCAGCAGCCCACAGGGAGAGGGCACAGATACGCAGTATTTT
>TRBV6-6|-|TRBD1|TRBJ2-1
CASSLLPVQGALEQFF
TGTGCCAGCAGTTTATTGCCCGTACAGGGGGCGCTTGAGCAGTTCTTC